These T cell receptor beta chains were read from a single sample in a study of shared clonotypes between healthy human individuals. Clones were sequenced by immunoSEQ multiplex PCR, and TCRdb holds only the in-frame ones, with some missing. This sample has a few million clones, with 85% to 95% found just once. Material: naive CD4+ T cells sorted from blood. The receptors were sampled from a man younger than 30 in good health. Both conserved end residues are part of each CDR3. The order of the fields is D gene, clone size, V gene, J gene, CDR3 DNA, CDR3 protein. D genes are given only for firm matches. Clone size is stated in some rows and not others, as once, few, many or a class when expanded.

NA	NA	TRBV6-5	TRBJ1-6	TGTGCCAGCAGGGCGGAGGGTCGATCACCCCTCCACTTT	CASRAEGRSPLHF
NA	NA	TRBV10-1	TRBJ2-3	TGCGCCAGCAGTCATAGCACAGATACGCAGTATTTT	CASSHSTDTQYF
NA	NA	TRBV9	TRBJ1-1	TGTGCCAGCAGCCCTGACGGGGGTATGAACACTGAAGCTTTCTTT	CASSPDGGMNTEAFF
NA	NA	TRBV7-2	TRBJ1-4	TGTGCCAGCAGATCCGGGACCGGCGGGGGTGAAAAACTGTTTTTT	CASRSGTGGGEKLFF
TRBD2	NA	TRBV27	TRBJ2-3	TGTGCCAGCAGTTTCAGCGGGGGGACCTTCAGCACAGATACGCAGTATTTT	CASSFSGGTFSTDTQYF
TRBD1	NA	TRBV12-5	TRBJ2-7	TGTGCTAGTGGTTTGGTACTGGGTAGGGGACAGGCTGACTACGAGCAGTACTTC	CASGLVLGRGQADYEQYF
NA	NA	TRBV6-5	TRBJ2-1	TGTGCCAGCAGATTTCAGAGCTCCTACAATGAGCAGTTCTTC	CASRFQSSYNEQFF
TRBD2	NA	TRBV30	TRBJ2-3	TGTGCCTGGGGCGGGGCTGTGGGGACTAGCCCAGGGGGAGATACGCAGTATTTT	CAWGGAVGTSPGGDTQYF
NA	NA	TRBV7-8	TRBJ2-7	TGTGCCAGCAGCCCGGGAACCCATACAGGCTACGAGCAGTACTTC	CASSPGTHTGYEQYF
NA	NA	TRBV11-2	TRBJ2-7	TGTGCCAGCAGCTTGGGGTGGTACGAGCAGTACTTC	CASSLGWYEQYF
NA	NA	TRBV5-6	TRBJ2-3	TGTGCCAGCAGCGACTTTTTTAGCACAGATACGCAGTATTTT	CASSDFFSTDTQYF
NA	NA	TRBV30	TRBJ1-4	TGTGCCTGGACAGGGAGAGGGGAAGGAAAACTGTTTTTT	CAWTGRGEGKLFF
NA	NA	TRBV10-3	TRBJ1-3	TGTGCCATCATCTTCTCGGGGGTTGGGAACACCATATATTTT	CAIIFSGVGNTIYF
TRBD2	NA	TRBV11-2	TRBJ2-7	TGTGCCAGCAGCTTAGGAGGTAGCGGGGGTTACTACGAGCAGTACTTC	CASSLGGSGGYYEQYF
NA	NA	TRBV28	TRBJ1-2	TGTGCCAGCGAGGGCAGAGATCACTACACCTTC	CASEGRDHYTF
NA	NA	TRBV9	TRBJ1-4	TGTGCCAGCAGCGTCCAACAGGGCACGGGGTATGAAAAACTGTTTTTT	CASSVQQGTGYEKLFF
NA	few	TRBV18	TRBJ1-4	TGTGCCAGCTCACCAGGGGCGACTAATGAAAAACTGTTTTTT	CASSPGATNEKLFF
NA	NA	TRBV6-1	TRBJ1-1	TGTGCCAGCAGCCCCGGGGGGGGACTCAACACTGAAGCTTTCTTT	CASSPGGGLNTEAFF
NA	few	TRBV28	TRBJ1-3	TGTGCCAGCAGGGACAGCTCTGGAAACACCATATATTTT	CASRDSSGNTIYF
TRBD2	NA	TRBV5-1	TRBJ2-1	TGCGCCAGCATTCCGGGGACTAGCGGGAGTCATGAGCAGTTCTTC	CASIPGTSGSHEQFF
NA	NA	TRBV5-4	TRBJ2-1	TGTGCCAGCCCCGGGTGGTCGGGCGGCAATGAGCAGTTCTTC	CASPGWSGGNEQFF
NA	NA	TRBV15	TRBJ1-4	TGTGCCACCAGCAGAGGCGGTGGAAGGGAAAAACTGTTTTTT	CATSRGGGREKLFF
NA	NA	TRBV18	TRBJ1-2	TGTGCCAGCTCACCACTGGGCCTCGGCTACACCTTC	CASSPLGLGYTF
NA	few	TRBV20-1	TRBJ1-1	TGCAGTGCTAAAGGGGACACTGAAGCTTTCTTT	CSAKGDTEAFF
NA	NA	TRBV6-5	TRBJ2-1	TGTGCCAGCAGCCGGGGACTCTACAATGAGCAGTTCTTC	CASSRGLYNEQFF
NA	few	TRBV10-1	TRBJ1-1	TGCGCCAGCAGTGAGTCGCCAAACACTGAAGCTTTCTTT	CASSESPNTEAFF
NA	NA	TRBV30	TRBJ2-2	TGTGCCTGTCACTTCACCGGGACGGGGAACACCGGGGAGCTGTTTTTT	CACHFTGTGNTGELFF
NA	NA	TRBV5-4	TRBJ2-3	TGTGCCAGCAGCCCCCAATCAGATACGCAGTATTTT	CASSPQSDTQYF
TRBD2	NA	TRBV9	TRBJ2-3	TGTGCCAGCAGCGTGTTGACTAGCGGGAACTCAGATACGCAGTATTTT	CASSVLTSGNSDTQYF
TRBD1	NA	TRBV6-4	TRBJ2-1	TGTGCCAGCAGTGACGGGACAGGGTCAGGGAATGAGCAGTTCTTC	CASSDGTGSGNEQFF
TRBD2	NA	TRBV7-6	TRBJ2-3	TGTGCCAGCAGCCCCACCTGGGGAAGGGGGACTAGCGGATCCACAGATACGCAGTATTTT	CASSPTWGRGTSGSTDTQYF
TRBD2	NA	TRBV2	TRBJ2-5	TGTGCCAGCAGTGAAGCGCAGCTAGCGGGACAAGAGACCCAGTACTTC	CASSEAQLAGQETQYF
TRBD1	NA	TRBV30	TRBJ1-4	TGTGCCTCGGGGGGACAGGGTAATGAAAAACTGTTTTTT	CASGGQGNEKLFF
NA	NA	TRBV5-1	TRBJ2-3	TGCGCCAGCAGCTTGGCCTCGACGGTCACAGATACGCAGTATTTT	CASSLASTVTDTQYF
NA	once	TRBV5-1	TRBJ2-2	TGCGCCAGCAGCTCCGGCCTAGAGGCCGGGGAGCTGTTTTTT	CASSSGLEAGELFF
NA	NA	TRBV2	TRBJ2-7	TGTGCCAGCAGTCCTCGGGACCGGCTCCACGAGCAGTACTTC	CASSPRDRLHEQYF
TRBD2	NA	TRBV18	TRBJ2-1	TGTGCCAGCTCACCACCGACTAGCGGCTACAATGAGCAGTTCTTC	CASSPPTSGYNEQFF